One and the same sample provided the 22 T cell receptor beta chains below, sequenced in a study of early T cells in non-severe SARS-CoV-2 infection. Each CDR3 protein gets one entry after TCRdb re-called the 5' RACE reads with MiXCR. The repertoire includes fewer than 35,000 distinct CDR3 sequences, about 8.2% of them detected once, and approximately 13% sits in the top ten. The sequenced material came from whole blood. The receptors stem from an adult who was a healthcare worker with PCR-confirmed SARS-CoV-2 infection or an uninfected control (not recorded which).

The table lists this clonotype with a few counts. CDR3 sequence reads: CASSLTVGVSDTQYF. CDR3 nucleotides: TGTGCCAGCAGTCTCACGGTGGGGGTATCAGATACGCAGTATTTT. The rearrangement links TRBV9 to TRBJ2-3; D is perhaps TRBD1 or TRBD2 (5 bases each). V shed 5 bases and J shed 4 bases, with 17 bases lying between them. The CDR3 is 15 residues long. Germline V CDR1 and CDR2: SGDLS, YYNGEE. The whole variable domain, remainder taken from reference TRBV9 and TRBJ2-3, is DSGVTQTPKHLITATGQRVTLRCSPRSGDLSVYWYQQSLDQGLQFLIQYYNGEERAKGNILERFSAQQFPDLHSELNLSSLELGDSALYFCASSLTVGVSDTQYFGPGTRLTVL.

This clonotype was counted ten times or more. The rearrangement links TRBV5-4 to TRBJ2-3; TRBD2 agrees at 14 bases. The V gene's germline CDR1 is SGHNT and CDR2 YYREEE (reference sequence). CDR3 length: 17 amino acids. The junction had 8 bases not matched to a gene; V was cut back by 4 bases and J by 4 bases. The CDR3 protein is CASSPKTSGGAADTQYF. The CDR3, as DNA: TGTGCCAGCAGCCCGAAGACTAGCGGGGGGGCCGCAGATACGCAGTATTTT.

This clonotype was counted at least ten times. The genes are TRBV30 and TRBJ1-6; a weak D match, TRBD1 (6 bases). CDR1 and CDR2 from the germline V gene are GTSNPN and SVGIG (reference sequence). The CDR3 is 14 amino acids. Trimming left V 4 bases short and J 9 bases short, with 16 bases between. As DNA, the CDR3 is TGTGCCTGGAACCTCCGGGGGGGCGTTTCACCCCTCCACTTT. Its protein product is CAWNLRGGVSPLHF.

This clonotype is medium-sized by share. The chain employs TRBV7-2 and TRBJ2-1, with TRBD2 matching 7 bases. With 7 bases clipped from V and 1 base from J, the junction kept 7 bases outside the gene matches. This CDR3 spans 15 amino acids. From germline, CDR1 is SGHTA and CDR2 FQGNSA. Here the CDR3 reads CASTAEGGSYNEQFF. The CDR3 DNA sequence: TGTGCCAGCACCGCGGAGGGAGGGTCCTACAATGAGCAGTTCTTC.

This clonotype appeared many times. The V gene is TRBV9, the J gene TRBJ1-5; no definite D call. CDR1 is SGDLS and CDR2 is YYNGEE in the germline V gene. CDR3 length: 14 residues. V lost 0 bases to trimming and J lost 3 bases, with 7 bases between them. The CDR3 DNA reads TGTGCCAGCAGCGTAGGGCCAGACAATCAGCCCCAGCATTTT. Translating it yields CASSVGPDNQPQHF.

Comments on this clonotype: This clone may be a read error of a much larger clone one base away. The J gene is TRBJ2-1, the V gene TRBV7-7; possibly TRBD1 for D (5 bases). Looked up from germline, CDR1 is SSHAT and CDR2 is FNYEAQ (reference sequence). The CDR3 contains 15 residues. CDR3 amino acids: CASSPEWGPNNEQFF. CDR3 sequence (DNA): TGTGCTAGCAGCCCCGAGTGGGGCCCTAACAATGAGCAGTTCTTC.

CDR3 protein: CASSPNLGNQPQHF. The CDR3 DNA is TGTGCCAGCAGCCCTAACTTGGGCAATCAGCCCCAGCATTTT. This chain uses TRBV7-2 with TRBJ1-5; no reliable D call. The germline gives CDR1 SGHTA, CDR2 FQGNSA. CDR3 size: 14 residues. The V gene lost 5 bases and the J gene lost 2 bases, with 10 bases spanning the gap.

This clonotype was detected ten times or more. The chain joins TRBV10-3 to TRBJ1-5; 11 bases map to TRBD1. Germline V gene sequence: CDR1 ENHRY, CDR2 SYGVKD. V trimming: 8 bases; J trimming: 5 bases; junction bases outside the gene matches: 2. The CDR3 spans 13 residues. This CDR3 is CAIGGQGDQPQHF. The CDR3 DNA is TGTGCCATCGGGGGACAGGGGGATCAGCCCCAGCATTTT.

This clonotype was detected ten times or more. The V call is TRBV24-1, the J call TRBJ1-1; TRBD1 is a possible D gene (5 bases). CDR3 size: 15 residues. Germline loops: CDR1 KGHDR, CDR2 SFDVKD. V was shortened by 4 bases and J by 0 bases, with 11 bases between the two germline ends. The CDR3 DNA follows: TGTGCCACCAGTGACCACAGGACCTTGAACACTGAAGCTTTCTTT. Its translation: CATSDHRTLNTEAFF.

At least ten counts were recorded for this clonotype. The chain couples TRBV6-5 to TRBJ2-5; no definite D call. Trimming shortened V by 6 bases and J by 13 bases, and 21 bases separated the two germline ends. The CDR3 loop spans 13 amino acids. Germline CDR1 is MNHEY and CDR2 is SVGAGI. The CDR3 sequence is CASRYRMTDLAYF. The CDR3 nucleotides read TGTGCCAGCAGGTACCGGATGACGGACCTGGCGTACTTC.

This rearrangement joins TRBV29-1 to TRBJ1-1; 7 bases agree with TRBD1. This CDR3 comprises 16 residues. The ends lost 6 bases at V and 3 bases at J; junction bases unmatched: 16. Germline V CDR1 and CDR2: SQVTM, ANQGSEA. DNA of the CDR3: TGCAGCGTCCGAGGGGGCGCGAGGTTCCGGGACACTGAAGCTTTCTTT. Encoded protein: CSVRGGARFRDTEAFF.

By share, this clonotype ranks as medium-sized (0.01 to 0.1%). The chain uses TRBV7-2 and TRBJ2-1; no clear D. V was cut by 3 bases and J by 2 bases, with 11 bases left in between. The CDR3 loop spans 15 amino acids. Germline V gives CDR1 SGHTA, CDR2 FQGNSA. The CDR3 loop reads CASSFDPSPYNEQFF. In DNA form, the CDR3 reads TGTGCCAGCAGCTTCGATCCTTCCCCCTACAATGAGCAGTTCTTC. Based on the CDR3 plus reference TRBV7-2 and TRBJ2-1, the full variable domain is GAGVSQSPSNKVTEKGKDVELRCDPISGHTALYWYRQSLGQGLEFLIYFQGNSAPDKSGLPSDRFSAERTGGSVSTLTIQRTQQEDSAVYLCASSFDPSPYNEQFFGPGTRLTVL.

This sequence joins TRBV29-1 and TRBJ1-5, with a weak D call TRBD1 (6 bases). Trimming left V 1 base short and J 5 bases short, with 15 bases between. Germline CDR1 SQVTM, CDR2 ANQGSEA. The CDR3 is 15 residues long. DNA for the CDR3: TGCAGCGTTGAAGTACAGGGAAAAAAGGATCAGCCCCAGCATTTT. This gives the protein CSVEVQGKKDQPQHF.

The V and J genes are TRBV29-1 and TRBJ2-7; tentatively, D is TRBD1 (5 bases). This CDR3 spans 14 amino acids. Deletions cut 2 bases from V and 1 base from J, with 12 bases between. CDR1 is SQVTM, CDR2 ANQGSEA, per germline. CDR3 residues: CSVELAGRSYEQYF. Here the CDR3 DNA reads TGCAGCGTTGAACTGGCAGGGCGTTCCTACGAGCAGTACTTC.

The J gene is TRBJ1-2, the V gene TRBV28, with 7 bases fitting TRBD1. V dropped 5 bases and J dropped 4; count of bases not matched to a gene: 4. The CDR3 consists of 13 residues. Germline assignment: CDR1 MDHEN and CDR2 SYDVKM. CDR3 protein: CASSMTGRYGYTF. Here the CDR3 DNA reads TGTGCCAGCAGTATGACAGGGCGCTATGGCTACACCTTC.

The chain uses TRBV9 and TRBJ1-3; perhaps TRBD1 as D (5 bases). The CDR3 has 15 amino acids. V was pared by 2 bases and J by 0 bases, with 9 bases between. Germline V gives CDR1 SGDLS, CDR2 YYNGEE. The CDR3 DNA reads TGTGCCAGCAGCGTCTCGACAGTCTCTGGAAACACCATATATTTT. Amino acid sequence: CASSVSTVSGNTIYF.

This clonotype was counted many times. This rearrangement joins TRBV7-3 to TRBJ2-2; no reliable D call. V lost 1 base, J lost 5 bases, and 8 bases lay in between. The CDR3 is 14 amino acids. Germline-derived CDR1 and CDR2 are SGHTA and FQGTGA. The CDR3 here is CASSLIPETGELFF. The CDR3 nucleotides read TGTGCCAGCAGCTTAATCCCGGAGACCGGGGAGCTGTTTTTT.

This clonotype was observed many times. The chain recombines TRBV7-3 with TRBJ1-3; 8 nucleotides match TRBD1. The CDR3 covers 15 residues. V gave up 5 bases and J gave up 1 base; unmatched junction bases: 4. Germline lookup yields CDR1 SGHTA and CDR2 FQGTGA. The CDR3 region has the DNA TGTGCCAGCAGCCCCGGGACAGGATCTGGAAACACCATATATTTT. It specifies CASSPGTGSGNTIYF.

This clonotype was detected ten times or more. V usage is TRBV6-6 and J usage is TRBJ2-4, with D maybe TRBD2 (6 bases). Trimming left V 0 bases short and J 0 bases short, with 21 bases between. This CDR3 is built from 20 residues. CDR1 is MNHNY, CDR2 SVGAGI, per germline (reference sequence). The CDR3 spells CASSYSTPGGSALAKNIQYF. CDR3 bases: TGTGCCAGCAGTTACTCGACGCCCGGGGGATCGGCCTTAGCCAAAAACATTCAGTACTTC.

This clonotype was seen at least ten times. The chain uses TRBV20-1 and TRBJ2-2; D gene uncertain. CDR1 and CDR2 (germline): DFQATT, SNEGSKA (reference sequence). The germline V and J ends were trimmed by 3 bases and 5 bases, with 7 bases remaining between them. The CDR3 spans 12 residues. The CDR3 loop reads CSASTLTGELFF. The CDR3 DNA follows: TGCAGTGCTAGTACCTTGACCGGGGAGCTGTTTTTT.

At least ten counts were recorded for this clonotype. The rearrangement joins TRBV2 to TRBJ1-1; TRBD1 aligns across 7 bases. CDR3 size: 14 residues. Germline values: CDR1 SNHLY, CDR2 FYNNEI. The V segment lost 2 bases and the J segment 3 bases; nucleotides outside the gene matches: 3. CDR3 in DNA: TGTGCCAGCAGTGAACCAGGGGGATACACTGAAGCTTTCTTT. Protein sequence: CASSEPGGYTEAFF.

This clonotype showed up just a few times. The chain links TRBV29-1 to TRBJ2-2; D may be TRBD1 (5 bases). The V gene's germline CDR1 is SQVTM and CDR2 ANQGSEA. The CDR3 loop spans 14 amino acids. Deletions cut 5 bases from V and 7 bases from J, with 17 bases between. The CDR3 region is CSVPLARAGGELFF. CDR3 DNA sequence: TGCAGCGTTCCTCTGGCCAGGGCTGGCGGGGAGCTGTTTTTT.